The following is a TCR beta chain sequence with its context. Its antigen is unknown. V lost 1 base and J 4 bases, leaving 11 bases between the germline ends. Germline CDR1 and CDR2: SGHRS and YFSETQ. The CDR3 has 14 residues. The entry originates in a study of T cell repertoires in ileal Crohn's disease. Study-level background: Every patient was operated on for stricturing (about 60%) or penetrating (around 40%) complications. About half received postoperative treatment, about a dozen with thiopurines and around 20 anti-TNF. Whole-study findings and limits: Compared with non-smokers, active smokers at surgery showed more clonal expansions. Mucosal expansions were suggested to be mainly CD8 T cells.

Sequencing used immunoSEQ multiplex PCR; TCRdb keeps in-frame clones, though not all of them. This table has about 11,000 clones, 75% to 85% appearing once. This sample's time point: neoterminal ileum biopsy at postoperative endoscopy, about 6 months after surgery. The J gene is TRBJ1-1, the V gene TRBV5-1; D is possibly TRBD1 (5 bases). Material for sequencing was ileal tissue. This TCR came from an adult with Crohn's disease. This CDR3 is CASSLRQGLTEAFF. CDR3 in DNA: TGCGCCAGCAGCTTGCGGCAGGGCCTCACTGAAGCTTTCTTT.